This T cell receptor beta chain originates from a study of cytomegalovirus exposure and HLA in healthy donors (dated by TCRdb to the late 2010s). A note on the overall study: An earlier analysis of approximately 640 of the donors reported approximately 270 Gb of sequence data and 100 million to 130 million unique TCR beta sequences from around 200 million T cells. HLA typing covered class I and class II loci at four-digit resolution. Genome-wide SNP genotypes for about 65% of the roughly 670 donors were used in a later genetic analysis, which treated that subset as a discovery cohort. A later analysis re-analyzed previously published TCR beta repertoires from 600 to 850 donors and added high-resolution HLA genotyping to study TCR occurrence patterns. About five DR-DQ haplotypes were treated as single units for association and clustering because of strong linkage in the cohort. All discovery cohort repertoires had been generated using a single sequencing platform. In addition to the first cohort of approximately 650 subjects, a separate validation cohort of 130 or so different subjects was used. The T cell repertoires of 666 subjects were profiled by immunosequencing and related to cytomegalovirus serostatus. Among about 400 genotyped donors of the cohort, an average of around 250,000 unique TCR beta nucleotide sequences was sequenced per donor, of which roughly 17% were non-productive. In an earlier analysis of roughly 580 of the donors, high-throughput TCR beta sequencing was used to judge whether each TCR beta V gene segment behaved as functional or pseudogenic. To predict cytomegalovirus infection status, the study brought together high-throughput TCR immunosequencing, statistical association of individual TCRs with disease status, and machine learning. The genetic ancestry cluster associated with self-reported Caucasian donors included roughly four fifths of the roughly 410 genotyped donors. Rather than using new phenotypic data, the later analysis identified candidate immune exposures from TCR beta sequences and from how often those sequences occurred across donors. The study was designed to test whether signatures of past pathogen exposure could be identified by cataloging public T cell receptors. About 320 gigabases of sequencing data and 78 million or so unique TCR sequences were included in an early release covering around 650 HLA-typed donors. Donor age, sex, ethnicity and CMV serostatus were compiled alongside the repertoire data. The number of donors typed differed by locus, with roughly 620-640 for A, B, C, DRB1 and DQB1, roughly 520 for DQA1, 600 to 610 for DPA1, and around 460 for DPB1. The paper's findings and limits, for the study overall: Assigning TCR associations to individual alleles was difficult when HLA alleles, especially DR and DQ, strongly co-occurred. In a later analysis, most CMV-associated TCR beta chains were found to appear HLA-restricted, with HLA associations seemingly driven largely by CMV exposure. Because counts were too low, some 16 rarely observed V segments, including chromosome 9 orphons, were excluded from the earlier analysis of 500 to 700 of the donors. A cluster of highly shared sequence variants was judged likely to be a technical artifact of the sequencing pipeline. In the study, 150 to 200 TCR beta chains were listed as associated with cytomegalovirus. A later analysis reported that several top co-occurrence clusters appeared linked to parvovirus B19, influenza, CMV and Epstein-Barr virus. HLA typing was unavailable for some donors at each locus, so association tests used only the typed subset. A later genetic analysis associated a missense DCLRE1C variant with V-gene and J-gene trimming of TCR beta chains, and an independent cohort replicated the association. In this cohort, only TCR beta chains were sequenced, and detectable features were limited by the absence of alpha or paired-chain data. Cytomegalovirus status was reported to be diagnosed by the classifier with high specificity and sensitivity in both the original and validation cohorts. Three of the identified cytomegalovirus-associated TCR beta chains were confirmed in vitro to be specific for cytomegalovirus antigens. The authors suggested that the approach could potentially be generalized to other disease states and immunological phenotypes. Linkage disequilibrium might explain the correlated functional status among segregating V segments, but an unknown experimental factor could not be excluded. Across donors, most TCR sequences were observed very rarely, whereas some public TCRs were present in many individuals. In an earlier analysis of some 540 of the donors, most TCR beta V segments appeared in productive rearrangements about 87% or about 30% of the time, broadly matching IMGT annotations. A later genetic analysis reported fewer N-insertions in productive TCRs among donors in an Asian-associated ancestry cluster than the roughly 700-donor mean. The presence/absence analyses assumed that sequencing depth was roughly uniform across donors, and that assumption may not be true. A later analysis associated about 18,000 TCR beta sequences with specific HLA alleles at a false discovery rate of 0.05. In a later analysis, HLA-associated TCR beta chains showed more clonal expansion and lower generation probabilities than non-associated chains that were equally common. A further reported finding was that TCR beta sequences accurately predicted the HLA-A and HLA-B alleles for most subjects in the first cohort. Immune exposure information for the cohort was limited to CMV serostatus. In a later analysis, TCR association rates were found to vary across HLA loci, with the most associated TCRs seen for DRB1 alleles and the fewest for HLA-C alleles.

The table lists this clone with a count of one. Its antigen is unknown. Per-nucleotide qualities are absent, and no much larger clonotype sits a single base away. Library method: the immunoSEQ multiplex PCR assay. For the multiplex PCR, a mixture combining 60 forward primers for TCR Vbeta segments and 13 reverse primers for TCR Jbeta segments was used. A multiplex PCR assay on genomic DNA amplified the CDR3 region of rearranged TCR beta genes. The amplified TCR beta libraries were sequenced on the Illumina HiSeq System as 87-base-pair reads. For the original study's pipeline: A later analysis tallied around 87 million unique TCR beta chains across the 650 to 750 repertoires, and approximately 12 million of those chains were shared by two or more donors. A nearest-neighbor algorithm error-corrected the raw reads and collapsed the reads into unique sequences, merging closely related sequences to remove PCR and sequencing errors. To assign V, D and J gene segments, CDR3 sequences were aligned to IMGT reference sequences. For a sequence to be retained, a match of at least six nucleotides to both a V gene segment and a J gene segment was required. Rearrangements were classified as productive when the CDR3 lacked stop codons and remained in frame with V and J, and all other rearrangements were classified as non-productive. Following IMGT convention, CDR3 was defined as the stretch from the second conserved V-encoded cysteine up to the conserved J-encoded phenylalanine. In an earlier analysis of around 540 of the donors, sequences lacking an unambiguous match to a single V gene segment were excluded. An earlier analysis of approximately 590 of the donors called V segments functional above 56.7% productive rearrangements and segregating when the between-donor standard deviation exceeded 5%. A statistical classification framework was built for diagnosing cytomegalovirus status from the catalog of TCR beta chain sequences. A later analysis assigned V and J genes by comparing TCR nucleotide sequences with IMGT/GENE-DB human TR gene sequences. A later analysis assigned CDR3 sequences and most-parsimonious VDJ recombination scenarios with the TCRdist pipeline. In a later analysis, each TCR beta chain was defined by its CDR3 amino acid sequence together with its V-gene family, and reads without a unique V-gene family were excluded. In a later analysis, fewer than 650 highly shared, low-generation-probability nucleotide sequences were removed to address suspected cross-contamination and a sequencing artifact. In a later analysis, a clonal expansion index for each public chain was calculated from normalized within-repertoire ranks of inferred template counts. A later analysis computed generation probabilities with a VDJ recombination model fitted to out-of-frame rearrangements, and checked the results against IGoR. In a later analysis, hypergeometric tests were used to score TCR-TCR, TCR-HLA and TCR-CMV co-occurrence, with a repertoire-size bias correction applied to TCR pairs. In a later analysis, false discovery rates were estimated by permuting HLA or CMV assignments 20 times. In a later analysis, co-occurring TCRs were grouped with DBSCAN, and TCRdist sequence similarity was added when clustering was performed within HLA-allele-positive subsets. Repertoires with fewer than 30,000 or more than 120,000 public chains were left out of co-occurrence clustering, as were a handful of repertoires with anomalous nucleotide sharing. TCRdb's version of the immuneACCESS table is confined to in-frame rearrangements and falls short of the full clone set. An unresolved V gene accounts for under half of the shortfall where checked; the remainder is of unknown origin. V, J and clone size were drawn from that table, and D and trimming were deduced from the DNA. Present in this sample are under 150,000 clones, more than 75% of which were seen just once. About 3.1% of the sample is taken by the ten largest.

The cohort was made up of 500 to 850 healthy bone marrow donors. At the time of sampling, every cohort member was nominally healthy, though immune exposures that went unrecorded were likely present. The donor was CMV seronegative and was included in the group of a few hundred seronegative cohort members. A peripheral blood sample was collected from each donor, and TCR beta sequencing was performed on peripheral blood mononuclear cells. The Qiagen DNeasy Blood Extraction Kit was used to extract genomic DNA from the blood cell samples. The TCR sequence derives from a female donor in good health and CMV-seronegative. The sequencing input was PBMCs.

The CDR3 region has the sequence CASTQPGEPQHF. The DNA reads TGTGCCAGCACCCAGCCGGGTGAGCCCCAGCATTTT. The sequence is built from TRBV6-1 and TRBJ1-5, with no D gene named confidently. The germline V gene encodes CDR1 MNHNS and CDR2 SASEGT. V is cut by 7 bases and J by 8 bases, and the space between the germline ends is 12 bases. Inclusive of the bounding cysteine and phenylalanine, the CDR3 is 12 residues long. The sequence is cut down to CDR3 DNA, 36 bases in frame from base 1.